These T cell receptor beta chains were read from a single sample in a study of T cells after yellow fever vaccination. TCRdb reprocessed the 5' RACE reads via MiXCR and lists one record per CDR3 protein. The sample shows 400,000 or so distinct CDR3 sequences, roughly 12% of them seen only once. The sample here was PBMCs, taken on the day of the first yellow fever vaccination. The receptors derive from a man aged 18 to 35 who received the YFV17D yellow fever vaccine. CDR3s include the opening cysteine and the closing phenylalanine or tryptophan. A D gene is named only where the DNA matches it firmly. Rows may omit the clone size; those that give it use once, few, many or a size class.

D gene	V gene	clone size	J gene	CDR3 DNA	CDR3 protein
.	TRBV6-1	few	TRBJ1-2	TGTGCCAGCAGTCCCCGGGGTTCACGGGATGGCTACACCTTC	CASSPRGSRDGYTF
.	TRBV24-1	.	TRBJ2-2	TGTGCCACCAGTGGACGCCGCACCGGGGAGCTGTTTTTT	CATSGRRTGELFF
TRBD1	TRBV2	.	TRBJ2-4	TGTGCCAGCAGTGAATCGACAGGGGGTAACATTCAGTACTTC	CASSESTGGNIQYF
TRBD2	TRBV29-1	few	TRBJ2-6	TGCAGCGTTGAAGGGGGGGGTCCTGGGGCCAACGTCCTGACTTTC	CSVEGGGPGANVLTF
.	TRBV4-2	.	TRBJ2-2	TGTGCCAGCAGCCTCGACGGGCCCGGCGGGGAGCTGTTTTTT	CASSLDGPGGELFF
.	TRBV11-2	few	TRBJ2-1	TGTGCCAGCAGCTCGGGCCCCAGCGATATCTTC	CASSSGPSDIF
TRBD1	TRBV20-1	.	TRBJ1-2	TGCAGTGCCGGGACAGGGCCGGTATACTATGGCTACACCTTC	CSAGTGPVYYGYTF
TRBD2	TRBV6-1	.	TRBJ2-1	TGTGCCAGCAGTGAACCCCTACTAGCGGGGGGGCGGGTTGAGCAGTTCTTC	CASSEPLLAGGRVEQFF
.	TRBV28	many	TRBJ1-2	TGTGCCAGCAGTTTATTCGGCTATGGCTACACCTTC	CASSLFGYGYTF
.	TRBV7-3	.	TRBJ1-2	TGTGCCAGCAGCTCCTCTACGGGAGACGGCTACACCTTC	CASSSSTGDGYTF
.	TRBV6-6	.	TRBJ1-2	TGTGCCAGCAGTTACAAAGATTATGGCTACACCTTC	CASSYKDYGYTF
.	TRBV11-2	.	TRBJ1-2	TGTGCCAGCAGCGCCGGACAGTTTGGCTACACCTTC	CASSAGQFGYTF
.	TRBV28	.	TRBJ2-5	TGTGCCAGCAGCCAAACAGGGACAGAGACCCAGTACTTC	CASSQTGTETQYF
TRBD2	TRBV7-6	.	TRBJ2-7	TGTGCCAGCAGCTCCCCGCTTGGCTTAGCGGGGCGATACGAGCAGTACTTC	CASSSPLGLAGRYEQYF
.	TRBV15	.	TRBJ2-5	TGTGCCACCAGCAGCGGTAGCCAAGAGACCCAGTACTTC	CATSSGSQETQYF
.	TRBV30	few	TRBJ2-7	TGTGCCTGGAGTGGGGGGATCTACGAGCAGTACTTC	CAWSGGIYEQYF
TRBD1	TRBV20-1	few	TRBJ2-1	TGCAGTGCTAGAGATTTGACAGGGTACTACAATGAGCAGTTCTTC	CSARDLTGYYNEQFF
.	TRBV10-3	few	TRBJ1-4	TGTGCCATCAGTGAGTCGACGATCCATGCAACTAATGAAAAACTGTTTTTT	CAISESTIHATNEKLFF
TRBD1	TRBV10-3	few	TRBJ2-2	TGTGCCATGCGGCTCGGGACAGGGGTCGACACCGGGGAGCTGTTTTTT	CAMRLGTGVDTGELFF
TRBD2	TRBV18	.	TRBJ2-1	TGTGCCAGCTCACCCGTACTAGCGTCCTACAATGAGCAGTTCTTC	CASSPVLASYNEQFF
.	TRBV18	few	TRBJ2-6	TGTGCCAGCTCACCATTGGAGGGTAACTCTGGGGCCAACGTCCTGACTTTC	CASSPLEGNSGANVLTF
.	TRBV29-1	.	TRBJ1-2	TGCAGCGTCCAGGCCTCTTCCTATGGCTACACCTTC	CSVQASSYGYTF
TRBD1	TRBV4-2	.	TRBJ1-1	TGTGCCAGCAGCCAAGGACAGGGGGAGAAAACTGAAGCTTTCTTT	CASSQGQGEKTEAFF
.	TRBV12-3/TRBV12-4	.	TRBJ2-3	TGTGCCAGCAATGCAGGGGATTTGCCTACGCAGTATTTT	CASNAGDLPTQYF
TRBD1	TRBV9	few	TRBJ2-5	TGTGCCAGCAGCGCGGACAGGGGGCGCTTCGCTGGAGAGACCCAGTACTTC	CASSADRGRFAGETQYF
.	TRBV29-1	.	TRBJ1-1	TGCAGCGTTGCCCGGACGGTTAACACTGAAGCTTTCTTT	CSVARTVNTEAFF
TRBD2	TRBV20-1	.	TRBJ2-7	TGCAGTGCGGAGTGGCCGGGGGGATACGAGCAGTACTTC	CSAEWPGGYEQYF
.	TRBV30	few	TRBJ1-1	TGTGCCTGGAGCAAGGGTGGGGCTGAAGCTTTCTTT	CAWSKGGAEAFF
.	TRBV10-3	.	TRBJ1-1	TGTGCCATCAGTGAGTCTGGGCTTTTGTACACTGAAGCTTTCTTT	CAISESGLLYTEAFF
.	TRBV6-1	few	TRBJ2-2	TGTGCCAGCAGAGGGGGACCGCCCCCCACCGGGGAGCTGTTTTTT	CASRGGPPPTGELFF
.	TRBV7-3	few	TRBJ2-1	TGTGCCAGCAGCGGGGGGGCCGGGGGTGAGCAGTTCTTC	CASSGGAGGEQFF
TRBD2	TRBV6-1	few	TRBJ2-2	TGTGTCGTGGGCCCGCTAGCGGTGAACACCGGGGAGCTGTTTTTT	CVVGPLAVNTGELFF
.	TRBV7-9	.	TRBJ2-3	TGTGCCAGCAGCTTAAACAGGCCAACGCAGTATTTT	CASSLNRPTQYF
.	TRBV3-1	few	TRBJ2-7	TGTGCCAGCAGTCTCAGTCGGGGGTACGACGAGCAGTACTTC	CASSLSRGYDEQYF
TRBD1	TRBV20-1	few	TRBJ1-1	TGCAGTGCCAACCGACGTCCGGGACAGGGTATTAGGAACACTGAAGCTTTCTTT	CSANRRPGQGIRNTEAFF
TRBD2	TRBV5-1	many	TRBJ2-3	TGCGCCAGCAGCAGGACTAGCGACACAGATACGCAGTATTTT	CASSRTSDTDTQYF
.	TRBV7-8	.	TRBJ2-7	TGTGCCAGCAGCCCCGGGACGGGGCACGAGCAGTACTTC	CASSPGTGHEQYF
.	TRBV7-8	few	TRBJ1-6	TGTGCCAGCAGCTTAACCGGACAGCACTCCTATAATTCACCCCTCCACTTT	CASSLTGQHSYNSPLHF